These 32 T cell receptor beta chains came from one sample sequenced in a study of T cell responses to AZD1222 COVID-19 vaccine. Some clones are missing from TCRdb's copy, which holds only in-frame ones; the method was immunoSEQ multiplex PCR. The sample lists some 120,000 clones; 88% were seen once. The specimen was peripheral blood, collected on day 0 of MenACWY control vaccination. These TCRs come from an adult in good health.

This sequence joins TRBV5-1 and TRBJ2-5; the match to TRBD2 covers 9 bases. V dropped 4 bases and J dropped 4; count of bases not matched to a gene: 11. Germline CDR1 is SGHRS and CDR2 is YFSETQ. This CDR3 has 16 residues. As DNA, the CDR3 is TGCGCCAGCAGCCGAGGGACTAGCAGGAGTCGAGAGACCCAGTACTTC. Translated: CASSRGTSRSRETQYF. The whole variable domain, filled in from reference TRBV5-1 and TRBJ2-5, reads KAGVTQTPRYLIKTRGQQVTLSCSPISGHRSVSWYQQTPGQGLQFLFEYFSETQRNKGNFPGRFSGRQFSNSRSEMNVSTLELGDSALYLCASSRGTSRSRETQYFGPGTRLLVL.

The chain couples TRBV11-2 to TRBJ2-5; 7 bases align to TRBD1. CDR1 and CDR2 (germline): SGHAT, FQNNGV. The V and J ends lost 4 bases and 2 bases, in that order; junction bases with no gene match: 4. The CDR3 has 14 amino acids. The CDR3 loop is CASSSDRVQETQYF. The CDR3 DNA sequence: TGTGCCAGCAGCTCTGACAGGGTGCAAGAGACCCAGTACTTC.

The J gene is TRBJ2-7, the V gene TRBV5-1; D is possibly TRBD2 (5 bases). Trimming removed 0 bases from V and 7 bases from J, with 8 bases in between. The germline gives CDR1 SGHRS, CDR2 YFSETQ. CDR3 length equals 12 residues. This CDR3 reads CASSLGTGEQYF. The DNA for the CDR3 is TGCGCCAGCAGCTTGGGGACTGGGGAGCAGTACTTC.

The chain links TRBV14 to TRBJ2-2; 11 bases match TRBD2. Looked up from germline, CDR1 is SGHDN and CDR2 is FVKESK. V was pared by 1 base and J by 6 bases, with 4 bases of the junction left unmatched. CDR3 length equals 16 residues. For the CDR3, the DNA is TGTGCCAGCAGCCAAGTGCTAGCGGGAGGAGCCGGGGAGCTGTTTTTT. Translating gives CASSQVLAGGAGELFF.

This chain connects TRBV11-3 to TRBJ1-1, with TRBD1 as a possible D gene (5 bases). V lost 1 base and J 0 bases, leaving 12 bases between the germline ends. The CDR3 totals 16 residues. Germline CDR1 and CDR2: SGHNT and YENEEA. CDR3 DNA sequence: TGTGCCAGCAGCTTAGGGGGCGGCAGGTTGAACACTGAAGCTTTCTTT. It specifies CASSLGGGRLNTEAFF.

The rearrangement uses TRBV4-1 and TRBJ2-3; 13 bases fit TRBD2. With V trimmed by 1 base and J by 5 bases, 6 bases remained unmatched. CDR1 and CDR2 (germline): MGHRA, YSYEKL. The CDR3 totals 17 residues. The CDR3 sequence: CASSQVGRLAGGDTQYF. The CDR3 DNA reads TGCGCCAGCAGCCAAGTTGGTCGACTAGCGGGAGGAGATACGCAGTATTTT.

This clone was counted only a few times. V usage is TRBV5-1 and J usage is TRBJ2-3, with 8 nucleotides matching TRBD2. The germline V gene has CDR1 SGHRS and CDR2 YFSETQ. V was clipped by 2 bases and J by 5 bases; unmatched bases: 7. This CDR3 is built from 15 residues. CDR3 sequence: CASSFRGLAEDTQYF. The CDR3 DNA is TGCGCCAGCAGCTTCCGAGGACTAGCAGAAGATACGCAGTATTTT.

This chain uses TRBV2 with TRBJ2-7, with TRBD2 matching 9 bases. CDR1 is SNHLY and CDR2 is FYNNEI in the germline V gene. V shed 1 base, J shed 5 bases, and the junction held 6 bases outside the gene matches. The length of the CDR3 is 15 residues. CDR3 loop: CASSEGGAGGDEQYF. For the CDR3, the DNA is TGTGCCAGCAGTGAAGGCGGGGCGGGAGGGGACGAGCAGTACTTC.

V usage is TRBV3-1 (or the pseudogene TRBV3-2) and J usage is TRBJ1-2; TRBD1 aligns across 7 bases. The germline V gene encodes CDR1 LGHDT and CDR2 YNNKEL (reference sequence). The V segment lost 5 bases and the J segment 4 bases; nucleotides outside the gene matches: 13. This CDR3 has 16 residues. The CDR3 here is CASSRRGGTELYGYTF. The CDR3 nucleotides read TGTGCCAGCAGCAGAAGGGGAGGGACAGAACTCTATGGCTACACCTTC.

This clone was seen once. The V call is TRBV2, the J call TRBJ2-7; D is perhaps TRBD1 (5 bases). The germline V and J ends were trimmed by 4 bases and 0 bases, with 16 bases remaining between them. Germline V gives CDR1 SNHLY, CDR2 FYNNEI. The CDR3 is 16 residues long. CDR3 amino acids: CASSGGRTKSSYEQYF. Here the CDR3 DNA reads TGTGCCAGCAGTGGAGGTAGGACAAAAAGCTCCTACGAGCAGTACTTC.

This clone was recorded only once. The chain carries TRBV28 and TRBJ1-1, with D possibly matching TRBD1 (6 bases). V was trimmed by 9 bases and J by 12 bases, leaving 20 bases between them. Germline values: CDR1 MDHEN, CDR2 SYDVKM. The CDR3 consists of 12 residues. CDR3 residues: CASSQGMAVSFF. CDR3 DNA sequence: TGTGCCAGTTCACAGGGAATGGCGGTGTCTTTCTTT.

The table lists this clone with a count of one. V is TRBV6-6 and J is TRBJ1-2; perhaps TRBD1 as D (6 bases). The CDR3 runs 13 residues. V was shortened by 10 bases and J by 2 bases, with 14 bases between the two germline ends. Germline CDR1 MNHNY, CDR2 SVGAGI (reference sequence). CDR3 residues: CATEGGGNYGYTF. The CDR3 coding sequence is TGTGCCACCGAGGGAGGGGGGAACTATGGCTACACCTTC.

The chain joins TRBV6-5 to TRBJ2-7; 9 nucleotides match TRBD1. This CDR3 is 13 amino acids long. Germline values: CDR1 MNHEY, CDR2 SVGAGI. The CDR3 reads CATLTGTGMSQYF. The DNA of the CDR3 is TGTGCTACGCTAACCGGGACAGGGATGTCTCAGTACTTC.

The chain recombines TRBV2 with TRBJ1-2, with D possibly TRBD1 on 5 matching bases. Germline V lookup: CDR1 SNHLY, CDR2 FYNNEI. V shed 4 bases and J shed 0 bases, with 6 bases lying between them. The CDR3 consists of 13 residues. The DNA for the CDR3 is TGTGCCAGCAGTGCGGGACCTAACTATGGCTACACCTTC. Translating gives CASSAGPNYGYTF.

The V call is TRBV6-5, the J call TRBJ1-4, with 8 bases identical to TRBD1. Losses at the gene ends were 7 bases for V and 3 bases for J; bases not matched to a gene: 7. The CDR3 has 15 residues. Germline V lookup: CDR1 MNHEY, CDR2 SVGAGI. The CDR3 nucleotides are TGTGCCAGCATTGGGCAGGGGGCAGCTAATGAAAAACTGTTTTTT. As protein: CASIGQGAANEKLFF.

The CDR3 nucleotides are TGCGCCAGCAGCCTGGACGGTCCAGGGGCCAACGTCCTGACTTTC. Residues: CASSLDGPGANVLTF. The chain uses TRBV5-1 and TRBJ2-6; D ambiguous. Germline V CDR1 and CDR2: SGHRS, YFSETQ. Trimming stripped 4 bases from V and 4 bases from J, with 12 bases between. This CDR3 region has 15 residues.

The chain recombines TRBV7-3 with TRBJ2-5; possibly TRBD2 for D (5 bases). Trimming removed 1 base at V and 1 base at J, with 10 bases between. The CDR3 covers 15 residues. The germline CDR1 and CDR2 sequences are SGHTA and FQGTGA. The chain's CDR3 is CASSLIEGSQETQYF. The CDR3 DNA follows: TGTGCCAGCAGCTTAATCGAGGGCTCCCAAGAGACCCAGTACTTC.

The genes are TRBV19 and TRBJ1-1; 9 nucleotides line up with TRBD1. The CDR3 spans 13 residues. With V trimmed by 5 bases and J by 7 bases, 5 bases remained unmatched. Germline V gene lookup returns CDR1 LNHDA and CDR2 SQIVND (reference sequence). CDR3 bases: TGTGCCAGTAGTGTGACAGGGGGACTTGAAGCTTTCTTT. This translates into CASSVTGGLEAFF.

The chain carries TRBV4-1 and TRBJ2-3; 14 positions agree with TRBD2. The V gene's germline CDR1 is MGHRA and CDR2 YSYEKL. The V segment lost 4 bases and the J segment 4 bases; nucleotides outside the gene matches: 1. CDR3 size: 15 residues. The CDR3 is CASSPGLAGADTQYF. The CDR3, as DNA: TGCGCCAGCAGCCCGGGACTAGCGGGAGCAGATACGCAGTATTTT.

The chain is built from TRBV27 and TRBJ2-3; unclear D gene. This CDR3 contains 15 residues. The V gene lost 7 bases and the J gene lost 0 bases, with 14 bases spanning the gap. The germline gives CDR1 MNHEY, CDR2 SMNVEV (reference sequence). The CDR3, as DNA: TGTGCCAGCATGTCGGGCCATTCTAGCACAGATACGCAGTATTTT. This translates into CASMSGHSSTDTQYF.

This clone came up once. V and J are TRBV29-1 and TRBJ1-2; 8 nucleotides match TRBD1. CDR3 size: 12 residues. The trim removed 2 bases at V and 8 bases at J, leaving 4 bases unmatched. Looked up from germline, CDR1 is SQVTM and CDR2 is ANQGSEA. CDR3 in amino acids: CSVEQGAGGYTF. In DNA, the CDR3 is TGCAGCGTTGAACAGGGGGCGGGAGGCTACACCTTC.

This chain links TRBV5-1 with TRBJ1-4; D is unresolved. The germline V and J ends were trimmed by 4 bases and 5 bases, with 15 bases remaining between them. The CDR3 contains 15 residues. The germline gives CDR1 SGHRS, CDR2 YFSETQ. The CDR3 nucleotides read TGCGCCAGCAGCCGGGAGTTATTCGGGAATGAAAAACTGTTTTTT. This encodes CASSRELFGNEKLFF.

The chain links TRBV6-1 to TRBJ2-1; D uncertain. V lost 0 bases, J lost 4 bases, and 4 bases lay in between. This CDR3 spans 13 amino acids. CDR1 and CDR2 from the germline V gene are MNHNS and SASEGT. The CDR3 protein is CASSEALYNEQFF. CDR3 nucleotide sequence: TGTGCCAGCAGTGAAGCCTTATACAATGAGCAGTTCTTC.

The chain recombines TRBV20-1 with TRBJ2-7; D not certain. The CDR3 runs 11 residues. Germline V gene sequence: CDR1 DFQATT, CDR2 SNEGSKA (reference sequence). V lost 2 bases to trimming and J lost 11 bases, with 13 bases between them. CDR3 loop: CSARFGDIKYF. Here the CDR3 DNA reads TGCAGTGCTAGATTCGGAGATATTAAGTACTTC.

The rearrangement uses TRBV9 and TRBJ2-1; D is possibly TRBD2 (6 bases). Germline assignment: CDR1 SGDLS and CDR2 YYNGEE. CDR3 length equals 16 residues. V lost 3 bases, J lost 2 bases, and 15 bases lay in between. CDR3 DNA: TGTGCCAGCAGCGGTGGGACTTCTGGGCCCTACAATGAGCAGTTCTTC. This gives the protein CASSGGTSGPYNEQFF.

The chain recombines TRBV3-1 (or the pseudogene TRBV3-2) with TRBJ2-2; D is ambiguous. The germline V gene has CDR1 LGHDT and CDR2 YNNKEL (reference sequence). The CDR3 loop spans 14 amino acids. Between the trimmed V and J ends, which lost 0 bases and 1 base, there was a span of 3 bases. CDR3 loop: CASSQELNTGELFF. In DNA form, the CDR3 reads TGTGCCAGCAGCCAAGAACTGAACACCGGGGAGCTGTTTTTT.

The V gene is TRBV4-1, the J gene TRBJ1-2; the D gene is possibly TRBD1 (6 bases). The CDR3 loop spans 15 amino acids. Per the germline V gene, CDR1 is MGHRA and CDR2 is YSYEKL. Trimming stripped 7 bases from V and 7 bases from J, with 22 bases between. For the CDR3, the DNA is TGCGCCAGCACCGCCTACTTAGGGGGGGCGAGTGGCTACACCTTC. It codes for CASTAYLGGASGYTF.

The J gene is TRBJ1-2, the V gene TRBV2, with unresolved D. V lost 8 bases and J 8 bases, leaving 15 bases between the germline ends. Germline lookup yields CDR1 SNHLY and CDR2 FYNNEI. This CDR3 has 12 residues. The CDR3 protein is CASAGRDLGYTF. The CDR3 nucleotides read TGTGCCAGCGCGGGGAGGGATTTGGGCTACACCTTC.

The chain uses TRBV18 and TRBJ1-1; D remains unclear. Deletions cut 3 bases from V and 0 bases from J, with 14 bases between. Germline V gene sequence: CDR1 KGHSH, CDR2 LQKENI. The CDR3 loop spans 16 amino acids. In DNA, the CDR3 is TGTGCCAGCTCACCCGGTTCGCGGGTCATGAACACTGAAGCTTTCTTT. Translation gives CASSPGSRVMNTEAFF. Full variable domain (outside the CDR3, taken from reference TRBV18 and TRBJ1-1): NAGVMQNPRHLVRRRGQEARLRCSPMKGHSHVYWYRQLPEEGLKFMVYLQKENIIDESGMPKERFSAEFPKEGPSILRIQQVVRGDSAAYFCASSPGSRVMNTEAFFGQGTRLTVV.

The gene calls are TRBV4-1 and TRBJ2-1; the D gene could be TRBD1 or TRBD2 (5 bases each). Germline assignment: CDR1 MGHRA and CDR2 YSYEKL. The CDR3 is 18 amino acids. V was pared by 0 bases and J by 0 bases, with 15 bases between. CDR3 sequence reads: CASSQEGPGASSYNEQFF. The CDR3 DNA follows: TGCGCCAGCAGCCAAGAGGGACCCGGGGCCAGCTCCTACAATGAGCAGTTCTTC.

The J gene is TRBJ2-7, the V gene TRBV15; TRBD1 aligns across 8 bases. The germline V gene encodes CDR1 LNHNV and CDR2 YYDKDF (reference sequence). V was clipped by 3 bases and J by 0 bases; unmatched bases: 4. The CDR3 is made up of 15 amino acids. CDR3 in DNA: TGTGCCACCAGCAGGAGACAGGGGAGCTCCTACGAGCAGTACTTC. Protein: CATSRRQGSSYEQYF.

This clone was counted a single time. V gene TRBV2 combines with J gene TRBJ1-4; TRBD1 aligns across 7 bases. CDR3 size: 14 residues. The trim removed 4 bases at V and 6 bases at J, leaving 5 bases unmatched. Germline-derived CDR1 and CDR2 are SNHLY and FYNNEI. The CDR3 here is CASSGQGGDEKLFF. As DNA, the CDR3 is TGTGCCAGCAGTGGACAGGGAGGTGATGAAAAACTGTTTTTT.